This is a list of T cell receptor beta chains from one sample in a study of human T cells and chemical hapten exposure. TCRdb re-analysed the RACE reads in MiXCR, keeping a single row per CDR3 protein. The table includes about 37,000 distinct CDR3 sequences, over 5.5% detected once. Sequenced material: whole blood, taken in connection with sensitization to the hapten diphenylcyclopropenone (DPC). The receptors come from a woman under 40 with alopecia areata. Some clones in this sample may be carry-over from other donors' samples. Both conserved end residues are part of each CDR3. Each record gives: J gene, clone size, D gene, V gene, CDR3 DNA, CDR3 protein. The D gene is left open where the match is weak. A row's size may be missing; if present it is once, few, many or a size class.

j_call: TRBJ1-1; clone_size: many; d_call: .; v_call: TRBV7-9; cdr3_nt: TGTGCCAGCAGCTTAGATGGGGCGACTGAAGCTTTCTTT; cdr3_aa: CASSLDGATEAFF
j_call: TRBJ2-3; clone_size: .; d_call: TRBD2; v_call: TRBV12-3/TRBV12-4; cdr3_nt: TGTGCCAGCAGTGGCTACCAACTAGCGGGGGCCCCCACAGATACGCAGTATTTT; cdr3_aa: CASSGYQLAGAPTDTQYF
j_call: TRBJ2-7; clone_size: many; d_call: TRBD1; v_call: TRBV7-9; cdr3_nt: TGTGCCAGCAGCCACGACAGGGCATATTCCTACGAGCAGTACTTC; cdr3_aa: CASSHDRAYSYEQYF
j_call: TRBJ1-1; clone_size: .; d_call: .; v_call: TRBV29-1; cdr3_nt: TGCAGCGCGGGGGCTGGAGACACTGAAGCTTTCTTT; cdr3_aa: CSAGAGDTEAFF
j_call: TRBJ2-1; clone_size: many; d_call: TRBD2; v_call: TRBV20-1; cdr3_nt: TGCAGTGCTCCCCCTAGCGGGGGTTATGAGCAGTTCTTC; cdr3_aa: CSAPPSGGYEQFF
j_call: TRBJ1-1; clone_size: many; d_call: TRBD1; v_call: TRBV7-6; cdr3_nt: TGTGCCAGCAGCTCCCTATGGACTACAGGGGAACCTGAAGCTTTCTTT; cdr3_aa: CASSSLWTTGEPEAFF
j_call: TRBJ2-7; clone_size: many; d_call: TRBD1; v_call: TRBV28; cdr3_nt: TGTGCCAGCAGTTCCACCGCCGGGACAGGGGGGACGATCGGAAACTTC; cdr3_aa: CASSSTAGTGGTIGNF
j_call: TRBJ1-1; clone_size: many; d_call: .; v_call: TRBV6-5; cdr3_nt: TGTGCCAGCAGCCGGATTGGGACGGTGAACACTGAAGCTTTCTTT; cdr3_aa: CASSRIGTVNTEAFF
j_call: TRBJ1-1; clone_size: many; d_call: .; v_call: TRBV5-1; cdr3_nt: TGCGCCAGCAGCCCGGACGGGTCTGAAGCTTTCTTT; cdr3_aa: CASSPDGSEAFF
j_call: TRBJ1-2; clone_size: many; d_call: .; v_call: TRBV20-1; cdr3_nt: TGCAGTGCTAGAGATCGACTACTCGTGCCTAACTATGGCTACACCTTC; cdr3_aa: CSARDRLLVPNYGYTF
j_call: TRBJ1-1; clone_size: many; d_call: .; v_call: TRBV7-2; cdr3_nt: TGTGCCAGCAGACCAAGCCGAGAGATACGCACTGAAGCTTTCTTT; cdr3_aa: CASRPSREIRTEAFF
j_call: TRBJ2-2; clone_size: many; d_call: .; v_call: TRBV6-5; cdr3_nt: TGTGCCAGCAGTTACGGGGACACAATCACCGGGGAGCTGTTTTTT; cdr3_aa: CASSYGDTITGELFF
j_call: TRBJ2-2; clone_size: few; d_call: TRBD2; v_call: TRBV12-3/TRBV12-4; cdr3_nt: TGTGCCAGCAGTTTGGGAGGTGGCGGGGGGGCCCCCGGGGAGCTGTTTTTT; cdr3_aa: CASSLGGGGGAPGELFF
j_call: TRBJ2-5; clone_size: .; d_call: TRBD2; v_call: TRBV3-1; cdr3_nt: TGTGCCAGCAGCCAAGACCCCGGGACTAGCGGAGAGACCCAGTACTTC; cdr3_aa: CASSQDPGTSGETQYF
j_call: TRBJ2-7; clone_size: few; d_call: .; v_call: TRBV6-2/TRBV6-3; cdr3_nt: TGTGCCAGCAGTTATTCCCGTGGGCCGACCTACGAGCAGTACTTC; cdr3_aa: CASSYSRGPTYEQYF
j_call: TRBJ1-5; clone_size: .; d_call: .; v_call: TRBV4-2; cdr3_nt: TGTGCCAGCAGCCAAGACAGGGCAAATCAGCCCCAGCATTTT; cdr3_aa: CASSQDRANQPQHF
j_call: TRBJ2-1; clone_size: many; d_call: TRBD1; v_call: TRBV12-3/TRBV12-4; cdr3_nt: TGTGCCAGCAGTGATACAGGGGGCTCCTACAATGAGCAGTTCTTC; cdr3_aa: CASSDTGGSYNEQFF
j_call: TRBJ2-1; clone_size: few; d_call: .; v_call: TRBV5-1; cdr3_nt: TGCGCCAGCAGCGGAACCCTCGGGCTTGAGTACAATGAGCAGTTCTTC; cdr3_aa: CASSGTLGLEYNEQFF
j_call: TRBJ1-1; clone_size: many; d_call: .; v_call: TRBV18; cdr3_nt: TGTGCCAGCTCACCTTCAGGGCTTTTGAACACTGAAGCTTTCTTT; cdr3_aa: CASSPSGLLNTEAFF
j_call: TRBJ2-3; clone_size: many; d_call: .; v_call: TRBV28; cdr3_nt: TGTGCCAGCAGTTTAGAGGAAGATACGCAGTATTTT; cdr3_aa: CASSLEEDTQYF
j_call: TRBJ1-1; clone_size: .; d_call: .; v_call: TRBV28; cdr3_nt: TGTGCCAGCTCCGGGTTCACTGAAGCTTTCTTT; cdr3_aa: CASSGFTEAFF
j_call: TRBJ1-5; clone_size: many; d_call: TRBD1; v_call: TRBV7-2; cdr3_nt: TGTGCCAGCAGTGAGGGACAGGAATATCAGCCCCAGCATTTT; cdr3_aa: CASSEGQEYQPQHF
j_call: TRBJ2-1; clone_size: many; d_call: .; v_call: TRBV20-1; cdr3_nt: TGCAGTGCTAGAGATCACGTGGCTCACAATGAGCAGTTCTTC; cdr3_aa: CSARDHVAHNEQFF
j_call: TRBJ1-6; clone_size: few; d_call: .; v_call: TRBV3-1; cdr3_nt: TGTGCCAGCAGCCAAGCGGGGACACTAGATAATTCACCCCTCCACTTT; cdr3_aa: CASSQAGTLDNSPLHF
j_call: TRBJ2-3; clone_size: .; d_call: .; v_call: TRBV6-2/TRBV6-3; cdr3_nt: TGTGCCAGCAGTTACCACGGATCCGCGCCTACGCAGTATTTT; cdr3_aa: CASSYHGSAPTQYF
j_call: TRBJ2-6; clone_size: many; d_call: .; v_call: TRBV5-1; cdr3_nt: TGCGCCAGCAGCTTGGGTCCAAACCTAGGGGCCAACGTCCTGACTTTC; cdr3_aa: CASSLGPNLGANVLTF
j_call: TRBJ1-1; clone_size: few; d_call: TRBD1; v_call: TRBV2; cdr3_nt: TGTGCCAGCAGTGTGGGACAGGGCATGAACACTGAAGCTTTCTTT; cdr3_aa: CASSVGQGMNTEAFF
j_call: TRBJ2-6; clone_size: .; d_call: TRBD1; v_call: TRBV7-8; cdr3_nt: TGTGCCAGCAGCCCTACAGGGGAAGGGGCCAACGTCCTGACTTTC; cdr3_aa: CASSPTGEGANVLTF